The 19 T cell receptor beta chains in this list originate from one sample, sequenced in a study of control samples from healthy donors and cancer patients. The data were produced by immunoSEQ multiplex PCR, yet TCRdb's version contains in-frame clones alone and is incomplete. The repertoire consists of around 120,000 clones, with more than 70% occurring once and the leading ten covering over 2.5%. The sample comprised blood. The receptors come from a man between 60 and 75 years old in good health.

The rearrangement links TRBV6-5 to TRBJ1-2; D ambiguous. Germline V CDR1 and CDR2: MNHEY, SVGAGI. The V end was cut by 10 bases, the J end by 2 bases, with 8 bases between. This CDR3 has 11 residues. As DNA, the CDR3 is TGTGCCACCGAGTACAACTATGGCTACACCTTC. Amino acids: CATEYNYGYTF.

The chain employs TRBV19 and TRBJ2-3; D gene ambiguous. The CDR3 spans 13 residues. Trimming shortened V by 3 bases and J by 6 bases, and 10 bases separated the two germline ends. Germline V gene sequence: CDR1 LNHDA, CDR2 SQIVND (reference sequence). The CDR3 loop reads CASSIGLQDTQYF. DNA for the CDR3: TGTGCCAGTAGTATCGGCCTGCAGGATACGCAGTATTTT.

The V and J genes are TRBV6-6 and TRBJ2-1; no firm D call. The CDR3 sequence is 15 residues long. Trimming stripped 2 bases from V and 1 base from J, with 9 bases between. Per the germline V gene, CDR1 is MNHNY and CDR2 is SVGAGI (reference sequence). CDR3 DNA sequence: TGTGCCAGCAGTTACGAAAACCCTTCCTACAATGAGCAGTTCTTC. This codes for CASSYENPSYNEQFF.

The genes are TRBV7-9 and TRBJ1-1; 7 bases fit TRBD1. The CDR3 has 12 amino acids. Losses at the gene ends were 5 bases for V and 11 bases for J; bases not matched to a gene: 8. Germline lookup yields CDR1 SEHNR and CDR2 FQNEAQ (reference sequence). CDR3 DNA sequence: TGTGCCAGCAGCCATACGGACAGGAACGCTTTCTTT. Translation gives CASSHTDRNAFF.

The rearrangement uses TRBV10-3 and TRBJ2-7; D is uncertain. Looked up from germline, CDR1 is ENHRY and CDR2 is SYGVKD. This CDR3 contains 13 residues. Trimming took 4 bases from V and 0 from J, leaving 7 bases between them. The CDR3 loop reads CAISGDTSYEQYF. The DNA for the CDR3 is TGTGCCATCAGTGGAGACACCTCCTACGAGCAGTACTTC.

The genes are TRBV19 and TRBJ1-2; D unresolved. The CDR3 totals 14 residues. Per germline, CDR1 LNHDA and CDR2 SQIVND (reference sequence). V dropped 11 bases and J dropped 3 bases, with 19 bases sitting between them. The CDR3 coding sequence is TGTGCCGACTTCGGCGGGGTTGTCGACTATGGCTACACCTTC. This sequence encodes CADFGGVVDYGYTF.

The V call is TRBV6-5, the J call TRBJ1-3; 8 positions agree with TRBD1. Unmatched junction bases numbered 1, after V lost 6 bases and J lost 0 bases. Germline-derived CDR1 and CDR2 are MNHEY and SVGAGI. This CDR3 is built from 14 residues. For the CDR3, the DNA is TGTGCCAGCAGCACAGGGGGCTCTGGAAACACCATATATTTT. As protein: CASSTGGSGNTIYF.

The J gene is TRBJ1-1, the V gene TRBV7-8, with D perhaps matching TRBD1 (6 bases). The CDR3 is 14 amino acids. The germline V gene has CDR1 SGHVS and CDR2 FQNEAQ. The ends were cut back, 5 bases at V and 10 bases at J, with 20 bases in the middle. The CDR3 sequence is CASSPGAATLGAFF. In DNA, the CDR3 is TGTGCCAGCAGCCCGGGGGCCGCTACCCTCGGAGCTTTCTTT.

This chain connects TRBV21-1 to TRBJ2-3; TRBD2 is the table's D call and was not checked against the DNA. TRBV21-1 is recorded as a pseudogene. There are 16 residues in the CDR3. DNA for the CDR3: TGTGCCAGCAGCACTATAGCGGGGGTTATTTGGGATACGCAGTATTTT. It codes for CASSTIAGVIWDTQYF.

V and J are TRBV7-9 and TRBJ1-2, with D possibly TRBD1 on 6 matching bases. CDR1 is SEHNR and CDR2 is FQNEAQ in the germline V gene (reference sequence). Trimming left V 7 bases short and J 4 bases short, with 16 bases between. The CDR3 has 14 amino acids. In DNA, the CDR3 is TGTGCCAGCATCCGGGTGGGGGGCTCCTATGGCTACACCTTC. This translates into CASIRVGGSYGYTF.

The chain combines TRBV6-4 with TRBJ1-2; 9 bases are a match to TRBD1. With V trimmed by 5 bases and J by 5 bases, 12 bases remained unmatched. The CDR3 is 16 residues long. Germline assignment: CDR1 MRHNA and CDR2 SNTAGT. The DNA for the CDR3 is TGTGCCAGCAGTCCGACAGGGGGAGTTTTCGGGTATGGCTACACCTTC. Its protein product is CASSPTGGVFGYGYTF.

CDR3 sequence reads: CASSSGGNQPQHF. CDR3 nucleotide sequence: TGTGCCAGCAGTTCCGGGGGGAATCAGCCCCAGCATTTT. The J gene is TRBJ1-5, the V gene TRBV6-5; possibly TRBD1 for D (5 bases). The V and J ends lost 4 bases and 4 bases respectively, with 8 bases between them. The CDR3 contains 13 residues. The germline CDR1 and CDR2 sequences are MNHEY and SVGAGI.

This chain uses TRBV19 with TRBJ1-1; D remains ambiguous. The V and J ends lost 6 bases and 4 bases respectively, with 12 bases between them. The V gene's germline CDR1 is LNHDA and CDR2 SQIVND (reference sequence). The CDR3 runs to 13 residues. CDR3 DNA sequence: TGTGCCAGTAGCCTACAGATATCCACTGAAGCTTTCTTT. Translated: CASSLQISTEAFF.

The V call is TRBV28, the J call TRBJ1-2, with 7 bases aligning to TRBD1. The CDR3 has 14 amino acids. Germline values: CDR1 MDHEN, CDR2 SYDVKM. V lost 5 bases, J lost 8 bases, and 11 bases stayed unmatched. As DNA, the CDR3 is TGTGCCAGCAGTCCCGACTCGACAGGGCGAGGCTACACCTTC. It yields the protein CASSPDSTGRGYTF.

The rearrangement joins TRBV18 to TRBJ1-5; tentative D call: TRBD1 (5 bases). Germline lookup yields CDR1 KGHSH and CDR2 LQKENI. Trimming shortened V by 4 bases and J by 7 bases, and 20 bases separated the two germline ends. The CDR3 consists of 16 residues. The CDR3, as DNA: TGTGCCAGCTCACTCGGACCACCCGCTAGGGGCCAGCCCCAGCATTTT. As protein: CASSLGPPARGQPQHF. Full variable domain (rest looked up from reference TRBV18 and TRBJ1-5): NAGVMQNPRHLVRRRGQEARLRCSPMKGHSHVYWYRQLPEEGLKFMVYLQKENIIDESGMPKERFSAEFPKEGPSILRIQQVVRGDSAAYFCASSLGPPARGQPQHFGDGTRLSIL.

The rearrangement uses TRBV5-1 and TRBJ2-3; TRBD1 matches 8 bases. Germline V gene lookup returns CDR1 SGHRS and CDR2 YFSETQ. The CDR3 loop spans 15 amino acids. V lost 0 bases, J lost 0 bases, and 0 bases stayed unmatched. For the CDR3, the DNA is TGCGCCAGCAGCTTGGGGGACAGGAGCACAGATACGCAGTATTTT. It codes for CASSLGDRSTDTQYF.

V gene TRBV28 combines with J gene TRBJ2-7; 15 nucleotides line up with TRBD2. Trimming cost V 3 bases and J 7 bases; bases outside gene matches: 4. CDR1 MDHEN and CDR2 SYDVKM come from the germline V gene. CDR3 length: 15 residues. CDR3 loop: CASSFRGLAGGEQYF. The DNA for the CDR3 is TGTGCCAGCAGTTTCCGGGGACTAGCGGGGGGTGAGCAGTACTTC. The full variable domain, rest sourced from reference TRBV28 and TRBJ2-7, is DVKVTQSSRYLVKRTGEKVFLECVQDMDHENMFWYRQDPGLGLRLIYFSYDVKMKEKGDIPEGYSVSREKKERFSLILESASTNQTSMYLCASSFRGLAGGEQYFGPGTRLTVT.

The genes are TRBV5-1 and TRBJ2-7, with D hard to call. The CDR3 contains 12 residues. V dropped 4 bases and J dropped 5 bases, with 10 bases sitting between them. Germline CDR1 is SGHRS and CDR2 is YFSETQ. CDR3 coding DNA: TGCGCCAGCAGCGCACAGCTAAACGAGCAGTACTTC. Amino acid sequence: CASSAQLNEQYF. Combining the CDR3 with reference TRBV5-1 and TRBJ2-7 gives the whole variable domain KAGVTQTPRYLIKTRGQQVTLSCSPISGHRSVSWYQQTPGQGLQFLFEYFSETQRNKGNFPGRFSGRQFSNSRSEMNVSTLELGDSALYLCASSAQLNEQYFGPGTRLTVT.

The rearrangement links TRBV7-9 to TRBJ2-3; 8 positions agree with TRBD2. The junction had 4 bases not matched to a gene; V was cut back by 1 base and J by 1 base. Germline CDR1 SEHNR, CDR2 FQNEAQ (reference sequence). The CDR3 covers 16 residues. The CDR3 nucleotides are TGTGCCAGCAGCTTAGTGCGGGGGGCACGCACAGATACGCAGTATTTT. Its translation is CASSLVRGARTDTQYF.